The source of this T cell receptor beta chain is a study of cytomegalovirus exposure and HLA in healthy donors. For this clone: Its target is not known.

With 11 bases removed from V and 6 bases from J, the gap between germline ends came to 20 bases. This CDR3 contains 14 residues. Germline-derived CDR1 and CDR2 are MNHEY and SVGAGI. A multiplex PCR was run with 60 Vbeta primers and 13 Jbeta primers. Some clones are missing from TCRdb's copy, which holds only in-frame ones; the method was immunoSEQ multiplex PCR. The table lists around 60,000 clones, about 80% of them singletons. Study-wide results and caveats: Accurate HLA-A and HLA-B prediction from TCR beta sequences was reported for most subjects. Immune exposure data for these donors was limited to CMV serostatus.

This TCR was sampled from a man aged 45 to 65 in good health and CMV-seropositive. Sequencing was performed on PBMCs. The chain has TRBV6-5 and TRBJ2-1, with D maybe TRBD2 (5 bases). This CDR3 is CASRAGLARNEQFF. As DNA, the CDR3 is TGTGCCTCCCGGGCAGGTCTAGCCCGCAATGAGCAGTTCTTC.